This TCR beta chain was identified in a study of PD-1 blockade in mismatch repair-deficient tumors. On the study more broadly: Patients had eleven to twelve mismatch repair-deficient cancer types, all previously treated and progressing. General study results and limits: Rapid post-treatment expansion, then contraction, generally preceding radiologic response, marked tumor-resident clones.

Concerning this clone: Its antigen remains unidentified.

The germline V gene encodes CDR1 GTSNPN and CDR2 SVGIG (reference sequence). V was clipped by 2 bases and J by 5 bases, with 10 bases between them. The CDR3 sequence is 13 residues long. All patients were mismatch repair deficient, assessed by either PCR or immunohistochemistry. Using immunoSEQ multiplex PCR, the repertoire was profiled, and TCRdb retains in-frame clones only, with some absent. The sample carries roughly 38,000 clones, roughly 83% recorded once. The sequenced sample was PBMCs, obtained 38 to 40 weeks after starting pembrolizumab. The rearrangement links TRBV30 to TRBJ1-3; D is ambiguous. The receptor was isolated from an adult with mismatch repair-deficient cancer. The CDR3 loop reads CAWSRSYRNTIYF. CDR3 nucleotide sequence: TGTGCCTGGAGTCGGAGTTATCGAAACACCATATATTTT.